This TCR beta chain derives from a study of CD8 T cells in Susac syndrome. Whole-study results and caveats: Detection of Susac-specific public clones gave around 16 in total CD8+ repertoires and about five in CD8+ TEMRA repertoires.

This clonotype is a singleton in its sample. Its antigen is still unknown. Negative isolation was applied to CD8+ and CD4+ T cells, and FACS enrichment was applied to TEMRA cells. The CDR3 has 14 amino acids. Deletions cut 7 bases from V and 2 bases from J, with 17 bases between. Germline CDR1 is GTSNPN and CDR2 is SVGIG (reference sequence). With random hexamers, reverse transcription was performed on 0.5 to 1 ug of RNA. Each CDR3 protein is one row after TCRdb ran MiXCR on the immunoSEQ multiplex PCR reads. The sample lists 100,000 to 150,000 distinct CDR3 sequences, 90% to 95% occurring once. This clonotype originated in a human donor with Susac syndrome. V usage is TRBV30 and J usage is TRBJ2-5, with D tentatively TRBD1 or TRBD2 (6 bases each). Sequenced input: CD8+ T cells from PBMCs. For the CDR3, the DNA is TGTGCCTTACAACAGGGTGGGGGGCAAGAGACCCAGTACTTC. Residues: CALQQGGGQETQYF.